This T cell receptor beta chain appears in the sequencing data of a study of T cell changes during pregnancy in multiple sclerosis. Method: immunoSEQ multiplex PCR; TCRdb's copy keeps in-frame clones and lacks some. The top ten clones hold 0.65% to 0.95% of a sample with tens of thousands of clones, 93% of them seen once. From germline, CDR1 is LNHNV and CDR2 YYDKDF (reference sequence). The CDR3 is 15 amino acids. Trimming took off 5 bases at V and 0 bases at J, with 10 bases between the two ends. The source material was peripheral blood, sampled in the second trimester of pregnancy. The sequence was collected from a female donor in good health, enrolled as a control in a pregnancy study. The chain uses TRBV15 and TRBJ1-4; D is unresolved. CDR3 region: CATSAQDATNEKLFF. CDR3 in DNA: TGTGCCACCAGCGCCCAGGATGCAACTAATGAAAAACTGTTTTTT.